A selection of T cell receptor beta chains follows, all from one sample in a study of siplizumab effects on memory and regulatory T cells. Produced via immunoSEQ multiplex PCR; TCRdb's table is partial and in-frame only. The data hold around 26,000 clones, with 80% to 90% observed a single time. Sequencing input: memory CD4+ T cells sorted from blood. The receptors were gathered from a human donor in good health. The CDR3 runs from the conserved cysteine through the conserved F or W. The D gene is left open where the match is weak. Size is omitted from some rows. Given values are once, few, many or a class for expanded clones.

D gene: TRBD2; V gene: TRBV6-4; clone size: .; J gene: TRBJ2-2; CDR3 DNA: TGTGCCAGCAGACCCGGGACTAGAGGCACCGGGGAGCTGTTTTTT; CDR3 protein: CASRPGTRGTGELFF
D gene: .; V gene: TRBV27; clone size: .; J gene: TRBJ2-5; CDR3 DNA: TGTGCCAGCGGAGTCTTCCCTCGTTACCAAGAGACCCAGTACTTC; CDR3 protein: CASGVFPRYQETQYF
D gene: .; V gene: TRBV7-3; clone size: .; J gene: TRBJ1-1; CDR3 DNA: TGTGCCAGCAGCTTAAGTGGGACTGAAGCTTTCTTT; CDR3 protein: CASSLSGTEAFF
D gene: .; V gene: TRBV7-6; clone size: .; J gene: TRBJ2-1; CDR3 DNA: TGTGCCAGCAGCCCCCAGAACTACAATGAGCAGTTCTTC; CDR3 protein: CASSPQNYNEQFF
D gene: .; V gene: TRBV19; clone size: .; J gene: TRBJ1-5; CDR3 DNA: TGTGCCACCGCACGGGGGAATAGCAATCAGCCCCAGCATTTT; CDR3 protein: CATARGNSNQPQHF
D gene: TRBD2; V gene: TRBV4-2; clone size: few; J gene: TRBJ2-3; CDR3 DNA: TGTGCCAGCAGCCAAAACCTAGCGGGCGGCACAGATACGCAGTATTTT; CDR3 protein: CASSQNLAGGTDTQYF
D gene: .; V gene: TRBV19; clone size: once; J gene: TRBJ1-2; CDR3 DNA: TGTGCCAGCGGGGACGGAGACTATGGCTACACCTTC; CDR3 protein: CASGDGDYGYTF
D gene: TRBD1; V gene: TRBV2; clone size: few; J gene: TRBJ2-1; CDR3 DNA: TGTGCCAGCAGCTCCCCCGGGACAGAAAAGTTCTTC; CDR3 protein: CASSSPGTEKFF
D gene: TRBD2; V gene: TRBV27; clone size: .; J gene: TRBJ2-3; CDR3 DNA: TGTGCCAGCAGTCCGTCTCGTCGGGGGGTCGGGACAGATACGCAGTATTTT; CDR3 protein: CASSPSRRGVGTDTQYF
D gene: .; V gene: TRBV18; clone size: .; J gene: TRBJ2-2; CDR3 DNA: TGTGCCAGCTCATCCAGGGGGGGAGACACCGGGGAGCTGTTTTTT; CDR3 protein: CASSSRGGDTGELFF
D gene: .; V gene: TRBV2; clone size: .; J gene: TRBJ1-1; CDR3 DNA: TGTGCCAGCAGTGAAGTGGCCCAGGGGAAGATGAACACTGAAGCTTTCTTT; CDR3 protein: CASSEVAQGKMNTEAFF
D gene: TRBD2; V gene: TRBV18; clone size: once; J gene: TRBJ2-7; CDR3 DNA: TGTGCCAGCTCACCTGGCCGGACTAGCTTAGAGCAGTACTTC; CDR3 protein: CASSPGRTSLEQYF
D gene: TRBD1; V gene: TRBV29-1; clone size: .; J gene: TRBJ2-3; CDR3 DNA: TGCAGCGTTGTGGGACAGGGAAACCCAGATACGCAGTATTTT; CDR3 protein: CSVVGQGNPDTQYF
D gene: .; V gene: TRBV9; clone size: .; J gene: TRBJ2-7; CDR3 DNA: TGTGCCAGCAGCACCTTGACACCTCCCTACGAGCAGTACTTC; CDR3 protein: CASSTLTPPYEQYF
D gene: TRBD1; V gene: TRBV5-4; clone size: .; J gene: TRBJ2-3; CDR3 DNA: TGTGCCAGCAGCCGAAGGACAGGGCCCACAGATACGCAGTATTTT; CDR3 protein: CASSRRTGPTDTQYF
D gene: .; V gene: TRBV11-2; clone size: .; J gene: TRBJ2-1; CDR3 DNA: TGTGCCAGCAGCTCGTTAGCGAGTAGCTCCTACAATGAGCAGTTCTTC; CDR3 protein: CASSSLASSSYNEQFF
D gene: .; V gene: TRBV6-6; clone size: .; J gene: TRBJ2-1; CDR3 DNA: TGTGCCAGCAGTTACCCGCGGTATGGGAGCAATGAGCAGTTCTTC; CDR3 protein: CASSYPRYGSNEQFF
D gene: .; V gene: TRBV19; clone size: once; J gene: TRBJ1-3; CDR3 DNA: TGTGCCTCCTACCCTCGGGGTCACAGGGACTCTGGAAACACCATATATTTT; CDR3 protein: CASYPRGHRDSGNTIYF
D gene: TRBD1; V gene: TRBV29-1; clone size: .; J gene: TRBJ1-4; CDR3 DNA: TGCAGCGTTGAAGATATCGGGACAGGGGGGGAAAAACTGTTTTTT; CDR3 protein: CSVEDIGTGGEKLFF
D gene: .; V gene: TRBV7-2; clone size: .; J gene: TRBJ2-2; CDR3 DNA: TGTGCCAGCAGCTTAGCCCGGAGGGGGGAGGGTCGAACCGGGGAGCTGTTTTTT; CDR3 protein: CASSLARRGEGRTGELFF
D gene: TRBD1; V gene: TRBV7-9; clone size: .; J gene: TRBJ2-1; CDR3 DNA: TGTGCCAGCAGCATCCGGGACAGGGGGGCCAATGAGCAGTTCTTC; CDR3 protein: CASSIRDRGANEQFF
D gene: TRBD1; V gene: TRBV11-3; clone size: once; J gene: TRBJ1-2; CDR3 DNA: TGTGCCAGCAGCTTAGACACCCGACAGGGTTGGCATGGCTACACCTTC; CDR3 protein: CASSLDTRQGWHGYTF